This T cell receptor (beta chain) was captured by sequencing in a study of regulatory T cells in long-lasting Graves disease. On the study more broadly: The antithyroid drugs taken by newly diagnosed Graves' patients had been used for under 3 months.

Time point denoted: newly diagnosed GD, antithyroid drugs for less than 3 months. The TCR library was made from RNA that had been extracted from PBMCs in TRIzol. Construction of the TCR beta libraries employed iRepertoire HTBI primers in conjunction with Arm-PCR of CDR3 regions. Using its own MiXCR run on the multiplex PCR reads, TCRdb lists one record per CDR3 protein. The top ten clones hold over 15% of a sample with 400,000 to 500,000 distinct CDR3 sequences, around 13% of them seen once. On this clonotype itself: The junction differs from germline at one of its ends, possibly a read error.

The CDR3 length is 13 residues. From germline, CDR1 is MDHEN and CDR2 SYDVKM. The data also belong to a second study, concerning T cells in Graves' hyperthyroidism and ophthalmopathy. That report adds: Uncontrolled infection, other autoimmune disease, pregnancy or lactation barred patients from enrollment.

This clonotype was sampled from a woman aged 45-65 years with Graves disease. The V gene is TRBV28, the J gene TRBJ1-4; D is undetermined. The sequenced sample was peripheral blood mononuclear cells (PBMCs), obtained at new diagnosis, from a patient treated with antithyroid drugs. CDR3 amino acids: CAGSLQLNEKLFF. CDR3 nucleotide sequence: TGTGCCGGCAGTTTACAGCTTAATGAAAAACTGTTTTTT.